These 20 T cell receptor beta chains were all obtained from the same sample, sequenced in a study of blood T cell repertoires in COVID-19. This table comes from immunoSEQ multiplex PCR, and its TCRdb copy is limited to in-frame clones, with some not included. The sample includes approximately 210,000 clones, 81% of them seen just once. Sequenced material: PBMCs or T cells enriched from blood (not recorded which). The receptors were gathered from a woman aged 45 to 65 with acute COVID-19.

This CDR3 is CASSSRGESGGWGMGKNIQYF. Here the CDR3 DNA reads TGCGCCAGCAGCTCCCGCGGGGAAAGCGGGGGTTGGGGAATGGGCAAAAACATTCAGTACTTC. The V and J genes are TRBV5-1 and TRBJ2-4; TRBD2 matches 8 bases. Germline V gene lookup returns CDR1 SGHRS and CDR2 YFSETQ. V shed 3 bases, J shed 3 bases, and the junction held 23 bases outside the gene matches. This CDR3 region has 21 residues. Complete variable domain (other parts from reference TRBV5-1 and TRBJ2-4): KAGVTQTPRYLIKTRGQQVTLSCSPISGHRSVSWYQQTPGQGLQFLFEYFSETQRNKGNFPGRFSGRQFSNSRSEMNVSTLELGDSALYLCASSSRGESGGWGMGKNIQYFGAGTRLSVL.

This clone appeared a single time. V and J are TRBV21-1 and TRBJ1-5. TRBV21-1 is assigned pseudogene status. This CDR3 has 15 residues. CDR3 sequence reads: CASSKGGVGYQPQHF. CDR3 DNA sequence: TGTGCCAGCAGCAAGGGGGGGGTAGGCTATCAGCCCCAGCATTTT.

This chain connects TRBV19 to TRBJ1-5; 7 bases map to TRBD1. The germline CDR1 and CDR2 sequences are LNHDA and SQIVND (reference sequence). With 5 bases clipped from V and 2 bases from J, the junction kept 6 bases outside the gene matches. The CDR3 runs to 15 residues. CDR3 DNA: TGTGCCAGTAGTTCACAGGGGTCGGGCAATCAGCCCCAGCATTTT. Its protein is CASSSQGSGNQPQHF.

The chain has TRBV3-1 (or the pseudogene TRBV3-2) and TRBJ1-1, with unresolved D. The CDR3 loop spans 14 amino acids. The germline V gene has CDR1 LGHDT and CDR2 YNNKEL (reference sequence). V shed 1 base and J shed 6 bases, with 12 bases lying between them. The CDR3 DNA reads as TGTGCCAGCAGCCAAGTCCTCTTGTTCCCTGAAGCTTTCTTT. Protein sequence: CASSQVLLFPEAFF.

The chain couples TRBV4-1 to TRBJ1-2; TRBD1 matches 10 bases. V dropped 7 bases and J dropped 2; count of bases not matched to a gene: 7. Germline loops: CDR1 MGHRA, CDR2 YSYEKL. The CDR3 is 15 residues long. For the CDR3, the DNA is TGCGCCAGCAACGCACGGGACAGGGGAAACTATGGCTACACCTTC. It specifies CASNARDRGNYGYTF.

The CDR3 nucleotides are TGCGCCAGCAGCGGATGGGGACAGATTAGGTACGAGCAGTACTTC. Encoded protein: CASSGWGQIRYEQYF. J is TRBJ2-7 and V is TRBV5-1, with TRBD1 identical over 7 bases. The V gene's germline CDR1 is SGHRS and CDR2 YFSETQ. CDR3 size: 15 residues. Trimming cost V 4 bases and J 4 bases; bases outside gene matches: 11.

The chain joins TRBV3-1 (or the pseudogene TRBV3-2) to TRBJ1-3; D perhaps matches TRBD1 (6 bases). Germline CDR1 LGHDT, CDR2 YNNKEL (reference sequence). Trimming removed 3 bases at V and 1 base at J, with 10 bases between. CDR3 length: 15 residues. Here the CDR3 reads CASSQRTVSGNTIYF. The CDR3 DNA follows: TGTGCCAGCAGCCAGCGGACAGTATCTGGAAACACCATATATTTT.

This chain joins TRBV3-1 (or the pseudogene TRBV3-2) and TRBJ2-3; no clear D gene. Germline lookup yields CDR1 LGHDT and CDR2 YNNKEL (reference sequence). With 5 bases removed from V and 2 bases from J, the gap between germline ends came to 17 bases. The CDR3 contains 16 residues. In nucleotides, the CDR3 is TGTGCCAGCAGCTGGAGACGACCAGAGGCCACAGATACGCAGTATTTT. Its protein product is CASSWRRPEATDTQYF.

The rearrangement links TRBV2 to TRBJ2-2; TRBD2 matches at 11 bases. V shed 4 bases, J shed 5 bases, and the junction held 6 bases outside the gene matches. The germline gives CDR1 SNHLY, CDR2 FYNNEI. This CDR3 has 16 amino acids. In nucleotides, the CDR3 is TGTGCCAGCAGTGGACTAGCGGGAAGGAGTACCGGGGAGCTGTTTTTT. It yields the protein CASSGLAGRSTGELFF.

This chain joins TRBV27 and TRBJ2-5; 10 positions agree with TRBD1. V was pared by 8 bases and J by 3 bases, with 9 bases of the junction left unmatched. Germline loops: CDR1 MNHEY, CDR2 SMNVEV (reference sequence). The CDR3 length is 15 residues. The chain's CDR3 is CASGGLGTGEETQYF. The CDR3 DNA is TGTGCCAGCGGAGGACTGGGGACAGGGGAAGAGACCCAGTACTTC.

The chain combines TRBV27 with TRBJ2-1; 12 bases fit TRBD1. CDR1 and CDR2 from the germline V gene are MNHEY and SMNVEV (reference sequence). Germline trimming cut 5 bases from V and 7 bases from J; bases unmatched to any gene: 6. This CDR3 is built from 15 residues. In nucleotides, the CDR3 is TGTGCCAGCAGTGGGGACAGGGGGCGGTTTAATGAGCAGTTCTTC. Its protein is CASSGDRGRFNEQFF.

The genes are TRBV10-3 and TRBJ1-5; D unclear. Trimming left V 6 bases short and J 7 bases short, with 10 bases between. Germline CDR1 ENHRY, CDR2 SYGVKD. This CDR3 is built from 12 residues. The CDR3 DNA follows: TGTGCCATCAGCGACTTCGAACAGCCCCAGCATTTT. It encodes CAISDFEQPQHF.

V is TRBV7-3 and J is TRBJ2-3, with D tentatively TRBD2 (6 bases). Trimming pared 2 bases from V and 0 bases from J, leaving 9 bases between. CDR3 length: 15 amino acids. Germline loops: CDR1 SGHTA, CDR2 FQGTGA. The DNA for the CDR3 is TGTGCCAGCAGCTTATACGGGAGTAGCACAGATACGCAGTATTTT. Its protein is CASSLYGSSTDTQYF.

This clone was observed a handful of times. V and J are TRBV29-1 and TRBJ2-2; 8 bases map to TRBD2. This CDR3 comprises 16 residues. The trim removed 6 bases at V and 4 bases at J, leaving 13 bases unmatched. CDR1 and CDR2 from the germline V gene are SQVTM and ANQGSEA. CDR3 protein: CSVNLSGRGSTGELFF. CDR3 bases: TGCAGCGTGAATTTGAGCGGGAGAGGGAGCACCGGGGAGCTGTTTTTT.

The J gene is TRBJ2-1, the V gene TRBV30; 8 bases line up with TRBD2. After removal of 2 bases from V and 8 bases from J, the junction contained 5 bases not matched to a gene. The CDR3 runs to 13 residues. The germline V gene encodes CDR1 GTSNPN and CDR2 SVGIG (reference sequence). CDR3 coding DNA: TGTGCCTGGAGTAGCGGGAGTGTCTATGAGCAGTTCTTC. Translated: CAWSSGSVYEQFF.

V usage is TRBV27 and J usage is TRBJ2-2; 8 bases fit TRBD1. After removal of 1 base from V and 6 bases from J, the junction contained 7 bases not matched to a gene. The CDR3 runs to 16 residues. Looked up from germline, CDR1 is MNHEY and CDR2 is SMNVEV (reference sequence). The CDR3 loop reads CASSLYGDRPPGELFF. The CDR3 coding sequence is TGTGCCAGCAGTTTATATGGGGACAGGCCGCCCGGGGAGCTGTTTTTT.

As regards this clone: Other nucleotide sequences from this sample produce the same CDR3. The chain is built from TRBV6-2 or TRBV6-3 and TRBJ2-5; the D is unclear. Germline CDR1 and CDR2: MNHEY and SVGEGT. The CDR3 covers 14 residues. Trimming removed 0 bases from V and 1 base from J, with 6 bases in between. CDR3 in DNA: TGTGCCAGCAGTTACTCTGCGGTCCAAGAGACCCAGTACTTC. Translating it yields CASSYSAVQETQYF.

As for this clone: The same CDR3 arises from other DNA sequences in this sample as well. The chain combines TRBV10-3 with TRBJ2-7; 11 nucleotides agree with TRBD1. Germline V gene data show CDR1 as ENHRY and CDR2 as SYGVKD. The CDR3 totals 14 residues. Trimming took 4 bases from V and 2 from J; bases not matched to a gene: 1. The CDR3 sequence is CAISVGQGAYEQYF. The CDR3 nucleotides are TGTGCCATCAGTGTGGGACAGGGGGCCTACGAGCAGTACTTC.

The V gene is TRBV5-5, the J gene TRBJ1-2; 9 bases are a match to TRBD1. The CDR3 spans 14 residues. The germline V gene has CDR1 SGHKS and CDR2 YYEKEE (reference sequence). V lost 4 bases to trimming and J lost 7 bases; unmatched junction nucleotides: 8. The CDR3 nucleotides read TGTGCCAGCAGCACCACCGGGACAGGGATTGGCTACACCTTC. Protein: CASSTTGTGIGYTF.

This clone was found once. The chain links TRBV7-8 to TRBJ1-5, with D uncertain. This CDR3 spans 13 amino acids. The V and J ends lost 1 base and 3 bases respectively, with 4 bases between them. Germline V gene data show CDR1 as SGHVS and CDR2 as FQNEAQ. The CDR3 DNA follows: TGTGCCAGCAGCTTAGGGGCCAATCAGCCCCAGCATTTT. As protein: CASSLGANQPQHF.